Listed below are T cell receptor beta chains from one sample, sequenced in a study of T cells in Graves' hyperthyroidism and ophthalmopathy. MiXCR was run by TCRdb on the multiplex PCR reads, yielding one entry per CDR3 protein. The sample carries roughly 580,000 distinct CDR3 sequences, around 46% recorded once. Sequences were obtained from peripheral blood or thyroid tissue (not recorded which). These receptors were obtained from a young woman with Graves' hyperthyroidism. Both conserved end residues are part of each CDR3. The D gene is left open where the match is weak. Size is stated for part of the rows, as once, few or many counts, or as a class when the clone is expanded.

CDR3 DNA: TGTGCCAGCAGTTACCGAGGAACTGAAGCTTTCTTT
CDR3 protein: CASSYRGTEAFF
V gene: TRBV7-9
J gene: TRBJ1-1
CDR3 length: 12
D gene: -
clone size: many

CDR3 DNA: TGTGCCAGCCGGCTAGTACAGGGGTTGGGCTACACCTTC
CDR3 protein: CASRLVQGLGYTF
V gene: TRBV7-2
J gene: TRBJ1-2
CDR3 length: 13
D gene: TRBD1
clone size: -

CDR3 DNA: TGTGCCAGTAAGGACCGGGAGGGAGAAAAACTGTTTTTT
CDR3 protein: CASKDREGEKLFF
V gene: TRBV19
J gene: TRBJ1-4
CDR3 length: 13
D gene: -
clone size: few

CDR3 DNA: TGTGCCAGCAGCTTAGCGAGTGTGGGGGCTGGAAACACCATATATTTT
CDR3 protein: CASSLASVGAGNTIYF
V gene: TRBV7-2
J gene: TRBJ1-3
CDR3 length: 16
D gene: -
clone size: many

CDR3 DNA: TGTGCCAGCAGCCCCTCAGGAGGGGACAGGGCGGACGAGCAGTACTTC
CDR3 protein: CASSPSGGDRADEQYF
V gene: TRBV7-2
J gene: TRBJ2-7
CDR3 length: 16
D gene: TRBD1
clone size: -

CDR3 DNA: TGCGCCAGCCGCGAGACCAGCGGGAGGGCAACGAAGGGAATCGAGCAGTACTTC
CDR3 protein: CASRETSGRATKGIEQYF
V gene: TRBV10-2
J gene: TRBJ2-7
CDR3 length: 18
D gene: TRBD2
clone size: few

CDR3 DNA: TGTGCCAGCAGTTTTACAGGGGGAACCTACGAGCAGTACTTC
CDR3 protein: CASSFTGGTYEQYF
V gene: TRBV2
J gene: TRBJ2-7
CDR3 length: 14
D gene: TRBD1
clone size: -

CDR3 DNA: TGTGCCAGCAGCTTATTGGTAGTGCAAGAGACCCAGTACTTC
CDR3 protein: CASSLLVVQETQYF
V gene: TRBV7-2
J gene: TRBJ2-5
CDR3 length: 14
D gene: -
clone size: many

CDR3 DNA: TGTGCCAGCAGTTACCGCCGACAGGGTAATCAGCCCCAGCATTTT
CDR3 protein: CASSYRRQGNQPQHF
V gene: TRBV6-6
J gene: TRBJ1-5
CDR3 length: 15
D gene: TRBD1
clone size: -

CDR3 DNA: TGTGCCAGCAGTGCCCTTCCTGGTGGTCAGCCCCAGCATTTT
CDR3 protein: CASSALPGGQPQHF
V gene: TRBV12-3/TRBV12-4
J gene: TRBJ1-5
CDR3 length: 14
D gene: -
clone size: -

CDR3 DNA: TGCAGCGTTCTAGCAGGGGGCAATCAGCCCCAGCATTTT
CDR3 protein: CSVLAGGNQPQHF
V gene: TRBV29-1
J gene: TRBJ1-5
CDR3 length: 13
D gene: -
clone size: -

CDR3 DNA: TGTGCCAGCAGCTACGCGGGACACGGTAAACTGTTTTTT
CDR3 protein: CASSYAGHGKLFF
V gene: TRBV5-5
J gene: TRBJ1-4
CDR3 length: 13
D gene: -
clone size: -

CDR3 DNA: TGTGCCACCAGCAGAGGGGGGACAGAACGGACACCCCTCCACTTT
CDR3 protein: CATSRGGTERTPLHF
V gene: TRBV15
J gene: TRBJ1-6
CDR3 length: 15
D gene: TRBD1
clone size: -

CDR3 DNA: TGTGCCAGCAGTGAACGAAGGGGGGGCACGAGTGGCTACACCTTC
CDR3 protein: CASSERRGGTSGYTF
V gene: TRBV2
J gene: TRBJ1-2
CDR3 length: 15
D gene: -
clone size: few

CDR3 DNA: TGTGCCAGCGCGCGCAGGGGCGGCTATGGCTACACCTTC
CDR3 protein: CASARRGGYGYTF
V gene: TRBV7-6
J gene: TRBJ1-2
CDR3 length: 13
D gene: -
clone size: many

CDR3 DNA: TGTGCCAGCGCTCCTGGGGAAGGAAGGACAGGGGTTTTCTCCTATAATTCACCCCTCCACTTT
CDR3 protein: CASAPGEGRTGVFSYNSPLHF
V gene: TRBV25-1
J gene: TRBJ1-6
CDR3 length: 21
D gene: TRBD1
clone size: few

CDR3 DNA: TGTGCCAGCAGTGAACGGTTAATGAGGGGACTGTTTTTT
CDR3 protein: CASSERLMRGLFF
V gene: TRBV2
J gene: TRBJ1-4
CDR3 length: 13
D gene: -
clone size: many

CDR3 DNA: TGTGCCAGCAGACTAAGAGGGACAGGGGGCAATCAGCCCCAGCATTTT
CDR3 protein: CASRLRGTGGNQPQHF
V gene: TRBV2
J gene: TRBJ1-5
CDR3 length: 16
D gene: TRBD1
clone size: -

CDR3 DNA: TGTGCCAGCAGACCCGGGGTTCCGAACCTCTATGGCTACACCTTC
CDR3 protein: CASRPGVPNLYGYTF
V gene: TRBV2
J gene: TRBJ1-2
CDR3 length: 15
D gene: -
clone size: -

CDR3 DNA: TGTGCCAGCAGTGCGGCGGATTCCCAGGAAAAACTGTTTTTT
CDR3 protein: CASSAADSQEKLFF
V gene: TRBV2
J gene: TRBJ1-4
CDR3 length: 14
D gene: -
clone size: few

CDR3 DNA: TGTGCCAGCAGCCATGGCGGACGAGTAGAGTACCAAGAGACCCAGTACTTC
CDR3 protein: CASSHGGRVEYQETQYF
V gene: TRBV14
J gene: TRBJ2-5
CDR3 length: 17
D gene: -
clone size: -

CDR3 DNA: TGTGCCAGCAGCTTAGGGGGAGGGAAGGATTACGAGCAGTACTTC
CDR3 protein: CASSLGGGKDYEQYF
V gene: TRBV7-9
J gene: TRBJ2-7
CDR3 length: 15
D gene: TRBD2
clone size: once

CDR3 DNA: TGTGCCACCAGTGATATGGGGGATACGCAGTATTTT
CDR3 protein: CATSDMGDTQYF
V gene: TRBV24-1
J gene: TRBJ2-3
CDR3 length: 12
D gene: -
clone size: -